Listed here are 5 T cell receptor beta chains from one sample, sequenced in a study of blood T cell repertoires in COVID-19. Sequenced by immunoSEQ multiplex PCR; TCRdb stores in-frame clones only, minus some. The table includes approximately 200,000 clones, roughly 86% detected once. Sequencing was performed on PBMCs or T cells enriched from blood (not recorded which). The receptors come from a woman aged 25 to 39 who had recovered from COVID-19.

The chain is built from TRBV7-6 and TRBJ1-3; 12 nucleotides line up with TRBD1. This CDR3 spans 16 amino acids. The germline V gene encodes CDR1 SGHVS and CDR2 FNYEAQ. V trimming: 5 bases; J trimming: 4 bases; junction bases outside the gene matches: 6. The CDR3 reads CASSLGQGATGNTIYF. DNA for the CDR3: TGTGCCAGCAGCCTGGGACAGGGGGCGACAGGAAACACCATATATTTT.

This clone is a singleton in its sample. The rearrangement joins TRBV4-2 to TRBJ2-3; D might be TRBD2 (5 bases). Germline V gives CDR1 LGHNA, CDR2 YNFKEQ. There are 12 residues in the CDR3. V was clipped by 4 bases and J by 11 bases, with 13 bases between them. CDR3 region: CASSPPGRWQYF. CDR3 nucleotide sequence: TGTGCCAGCAGCCCCCCGGGGAGATGGCAGTATTTT.

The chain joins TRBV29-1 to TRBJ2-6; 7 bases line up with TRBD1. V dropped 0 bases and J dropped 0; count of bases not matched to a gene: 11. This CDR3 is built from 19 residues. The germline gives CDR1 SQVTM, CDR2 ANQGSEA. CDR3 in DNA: TGCAGCGTTGAAGACACTATACTGACAGGGAACTCTGGGGCCAACGTCCTGACTTTC. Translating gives CSVEDTILTGNSGANVLTF.

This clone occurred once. The CDR3 bases are TGTGCCATCAGTGAGTCGCGGGCATTAGGCGAAAAACTGTTTTTT. Encoded protein: CAISESRALGEKLFF. V is TRBV10-3 and J is TRBJ1-4; D remains ambiguous. Trimming took off 0 bases at V and 8 bases at J, with 13 bases between the two ends. Looked up from germline, CDR1 is ENHRY and CDR2 is SYGVKD. The CDR3 loop spans 15 amino acids.

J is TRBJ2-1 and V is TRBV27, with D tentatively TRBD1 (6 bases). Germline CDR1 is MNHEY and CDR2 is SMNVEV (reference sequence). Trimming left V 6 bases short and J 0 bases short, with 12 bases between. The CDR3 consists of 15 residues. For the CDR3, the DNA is TGTGCCAGCAGCTCTACAGGGAGCTCCTACAATGAGCAGTTCTTC. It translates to CASSSTGSSYNEQFF.